This T cell receptor beta chain was documented in a study of CD8 T cells in Susac syndrome. General study points: As the study acknowledged, the number of individuals who were part of its TCR sequencing and HLA analysis was relatively small.

The authors sequenced TCR beta from blood CD8+ and CD4+ T cells. The CD8+ and CD4+ T cells were isolated magnetically using a negative isolation approach, whereas the TEMRA cells were enriched by FACS. About this clonotype: What it binds is unknown.

It was with random hexamers that roughly 0.5 to 1 ug RNA was reverse transcribed. Across 54 Vbeta and 13 Jbeta, TCR beta CDR3 was amplified with immunoSEQ multiplex PCR. TCRdb passed the immunoSEQ multiplex PCR reads through MiXCR, listing each CDR3 protein once. This sample has hundreds of thousands of distinct CDR3 sequences, with approximately 92% found just once. V was shortened by 7 bases and J by 5 bases, with 16 bases between the two germline ends. The CDR3 runs 14 residues. The sample taken for sequencing was CD4+ T cells from PBMCs. J is TRBJ2-3 and V is TRBV12-3 or TRBV12-4; D might be TRBD2 (6 bases). This TCR was sampled from a human donor with multiple sclerosis. The CDR3: CASTETRRVDTQYF. In DNA, the CDR3 is TGTGCCAGCACCGAGACTAGGCGAGTAGATACGCAGTATTTT.